The 24 T cell receptor beta chains below come from one sample, sequenced in a study of cytomegalovirus exposure and HLA in healthy donors. PCR involved 60 Vbeta and 13 Jbeta primers. TCRdb's copy holds only in-frame clones and misses some; the assay was immunoSEQ multiplex PCR. The top ten clones hold 3% to 3.5% of a sample with about 140,000 clones, approximately 82% of them seen once. Material for sequencing was PBMCs. These receptors all come from a man between 18 and 35 years old in good health and CMV-seropositive.

The V call is TRBV27, the J call TRBJ2-7, with TRBD2 matching 7 bases. Germline values: CDR1 MNHEY, CDR2 SMNVEV (reference sequence). This CDR3 comprises 13 residues. V shed 2 bases and J 3 bases; nucleotides not matched to a gene: 1. The CDR3 loop is CASSLGEGYEQYF. As DNA, the CDR3 is TGTGCCAGCAGTTTAGGGGAGGGCTACGAGCAGTACTTC.

V gene TRBV11-3 combines with J gene TRBJ2-5; TRBD2 agrees at 15 bases. CDR1 SGHNT and CDR2 YENEEA come from the germline V gene. V was pared by 5 bases and J by 3 bases, with 4 bases of the junction left unmatched. This CDR3 has 16 residues. The CDR3 coding sequence is TGTGCCAGCAGCGCCGGACTAGCGGGAGGGGAAGAGACCCAGTACTTC. Protein product: CASSAGLAGGEETQYF.

CDR3 in DNA: TGTGCCTGGAGTTGGGGGGGCAACTATGGCTACACCTTC. Translation: CAWSWGGNYGYTF. V is TRBV30 and J is TRBJ1-2, with a weak D call TRBD1 (6 bases). CDR1 and CDR2 from the germline V gene are GTSNPN and SVGIG (reference sequence). V was pared by 2 bases and J by 2 bases, with 9 bases between. The length of the CDR3 is 13 residues.

The V and J genes are TRBV11-2 and TRBJ2-5, with 9 bases that match TRBD1. CDR3 length: 16 amino acids. With V trimmed by 2 bases and J by 3 bases, 7 bases remained unmatched. From germline, CDR1 is SGHAT and CDR2 FQNNGV. The CDR3: CASSLTITGGKETQYF. The CDR3 DNA follows: TGTGCCAGCAGCTTAACCATAACAGGGGGCAAAGAGACCCAGTACTTC.

This clone was observed a handful of times. The rearrangement joins TRBV28 to TRBJ2-7, with 7 bases fitting TRBD1. Looked up from germline, CDR1 is MDHEN and CDR2 is SYDVKM. After removal of 6 bases from V and 5 bases from J, the junction contained 13 bases not matched to a gene. The CDR3 runs to 15 residues. CDR3 in DNA: TGTGCCAGCAGCCTATCACCGGACAGGCCCGACGAGCAGTACTTC. Translated, it gives CASSLSPDRPDEQYF.

This clone was recorded only once. V and J are TRBV6-5 and TRBJ1-1; TRBD1 matches 8 bases. Per the germline V gene, CDR1 is MNHEY and CDR2 is SVGAGI. The J segment lost 3 bases and the V segment lost 5 bases, leaving 5 bases of the junction unmatched. CDR3 length equals 14 residues. The CDR3 here is CASSLRGRDTEAFF. Written as DNA, the CDR3 is TGTGCCAGCAGTCTCAGGGGGCGGGACACTGAAGCTTTCTTT.

The rearrangement uses TRBV7-8 and TRBJ2-7; 10 bases line up with TRBD1. V gave up 5 bases and J gave up 2 bases; unmatched junction bases: 6. CDR1 is SGHVS and CDR2 is FQNEAQ in the germline V gene. There are 15 residues in the CDR3. CDR3 amino acids: CASSPGTGVPYEQYF. CDR3 in DNA: TGTGCCAGCAGCCCCGGGACAGGGGTACCCTACGAGCAGTACTTC.

The genes are TRBV6-5 and TRBJ2-7; 8 nucleotides match TRBD1. The germline gives CDR1 MNHEY, CDR2 SVGAGI. After removal of 6 bases from V and 5 bases from J, the junction contained 12 bases not matched to a gene. The CDR3 is 15 residues long. The CDR3 loop is CASRQTGGMGHEQYF. DNA for the CDR3: TGTGCCAGCAGACAAACAGGGGGGATGGGTCACGAGCAGTACTTC.

V and J are TRBV30 and TRBJ1-1; no clear D. From germline, CDR1 is GTSNPN and CDR2 SVGIG (reference sequence). V lost 2 bases and J 4 bases, leaving 17 bases between the germline ends. CDR3 length: 15 amino acids. CDR3: CAWSKAVGRGTEAFF. DNA of the CDR3: TGTGCCTGGAGTAAAGCTGTTGGGCGGGGCACTGAAGCTTTCTTT.

This rearrangement joins TRBV19 to TRBJ1-1; D not certain. From germline, CDR1 is LNHDA and CDR2 SQIVND (reference sequence). V shed 5 bases and J shed 6 bases, with 7 bases lying between them. CDR3 length: 11 residues. CDR3 residues: CASSLRAEAFF. The CDR3 DNA is TGTGCCAGTAGTTTACGGGCTGAAGCTTTCTTT.

V usage is TRBV11-2 and J usage is TRBJ1-3; unclear D gene. This CDR3 is built from 13 residues. V shed 0 bases and J shed 3 bases, with 3 bases lying between them. Per germline, CDR1 SGHAT and CDR2 FQNNGV. The DNA of the CDR3 is TGTGCCAGCAGCTTAGAGAGTGGAAACACCATATATTTT. Encoded protein: CASSLESGNTIYF.

This chain connects TRBV27 to TRBJ2-7; D possibly corresponds to TRBD1 (6 bases). The germline V and J ends were trimmed by 1 base and 0 bases, with 13 bases remaining between them. Germline CDR1 is MNHEY and CDR2 is SMNVEV (reference sequence). This CDR3 region has 16 residues. In DNA form, the CDR3 reads TGTGCCAGCAGTTTATTCGCGGGCAGGGGCTCCTACGAGCAGTACTTC. It is translated as CASSLFAGRGSYEQYF.

This chain joins TRBV5-1 and TRBJ1-1; 9 bases map to TRBD1. Germline CDR1 and CDR2: SGHRS and YFSETQ. The V segment lost 4 bases and the J segment 6 bases; nucleotides outside the gene matches: 4. This CDR3 comprises 13 residues. The CDR3 reads CASSPTGGAEAFF. The DNA for the CDR3 is TGCGCCAGCAGCCCCACAGGGGGCGCTGAAGCTTTCTTT.

This clone was seen only once. Other DNA sequences in this specimen translate into the identical CDR3. The J gene is TRBJ2-7, the V gene TRBV27, with 9 bases fitting TRBD1. The junction had 3 bases not matched to a gene; V was cut back by 3 bases and J by 3 bases. Germline V lookup: CDR1 MNHEY, CDR2 SMNVEV (reference sequence). This CDR3 has 14 amino acids. The CDR3 reads CASSLGQGSYEQYF. DNA for the CDR3: TGTGCCAGCAGTTTGGGACAGGGAAGCTACGAGCAGTACTTC.

J is TRBJ1-2 and V is TRBV5-6, with TRBD1 matching 9 bases. CDR1 SGHDT and CDR2 YYEEEE come from the germline V gene. This CDR3 contains 14 residues. V was pared by 2 bases and J by 6 bases, with 5 bases of the junction left unmatched. The CDR3: CASSFLQGAHGYTF. The CDR3 DNA reads as TGTGCCAGCAGCTTCCTACAGGGGGCACATGGCTACACCTTC.

V and J are TRBV6-1 and TRBJ1-1; D uncertain. Germline V CDR1 and CDR2: MNHNS, SASEGT. The CDR3 totals 12 residues. V gave up 2 bases and J gave up 4 bases, with 5 bases separating them. CDR3: CASSELFTEAFF. DNA of the CDR3: TGTGCCAGCAGTGAACTGTTCACTGAAGCTTTCTTT.

CDR3 nucleotides: TGTGCCAGCAGCTGGACCGGGACAGGGGGCTACGAGCAGTACTTC. As protein: CASSWTGTGGYEQYF. The chain combines TRBV7-9 with TRBJ2-7; TRBD1 matches 11 bases. The V and J ends lost 4 bases and 3 bases, in that order; junction bases with no gene match: 5. The CDR3 runs 15 residues. Germline assignment: CDR1 SEHNR and CDR2 FQNEAQ (reference sequence). Using reference TRBV7-9 and TRBJ2-7 for the parts outside the CDR3, the full variable domain is DTGVSQNPRHKITKRGQNVTFRCDPISEHNRLYWYRQTLGQGPEFLTYFQNEAQLEKSRLLSDRFSAERPKGSFSTLEIQRTEQGDSAMYLCASSWTGTGGYEQYFGPGTRLTVT.

The chain joins TRBV5-6 to TRBJ1-2, with D possibly TRBD1 on 5 matching bases. Germline V gene sequence: CDR1 SGHDT, CDR2 YYEEEE. The CDR3 consists of 13 residues. Trimming shortened V by 0 bases and J by 5 bases, and 8 bases separated the two germline ends. The CDR3 loop reads CASSLGGEYGYTF. CDR3 nucleotides: TGTGCCAGCAGCTTGGGGGGGGAGTATGGCTACACCTTC.

The CDR3 DNA sequence: TGTGCCAGCAGCTTTTGGCTAGCGGCCTACGAGCAGTACTTC. This sequence encodes CASSFWLAAYEQYF. The chain uses TRBV5-5 and TRBJ2-7, with 7 bases identical to TRBD2. V trimming: 2 bases; J trimming: 2 bases; junction bases outside the gene matches: 4. Germline CDR1 SGHKS, CDR2 YYEKEE (reference sequence). The CDR3 is 14 residues long.

The chain recombines TRBV4-2 with TRBJ1-4; 8 bases are shared with TRBD1. The CDR3 has 15 amino acids. The junction had 7 bases not matched to a gene; V was cut back by 5 bases and J by 5 bases. CDR1 is LGHNA and CDR2 is YNFKEQ in the germline V gene. The CDR3 sequence is CASSKTGDGNEKLFF. In nucleotides, the CDR3 is TGTGCCAGCAGCAAGACAGGGGACGGGAATGAAAAACTGTTTTTT.

The chain links TRBV30 to TRBJ1-2; D unresolved. The CDR3 loop spans 12 amino acids. Trimming cost V 5 bases and J 1 base, with 8 bases left between them. Germline V gene data show CDR1 as GTSNPN and CDR2 as SVGIG (reference sequence). CDR3 nucleotides: TGTGCCTGGGAGTTTGGTAACTATGGCTACACCTTC. It codes for CAWEFGNYGYTF.

This clone was found once. V and J are TRBV11-2 and TRBJ1-1, with D maybe TRBD1 (6 bases). With 3 bases removed from V and 0 bases from J, the gap between germline ends came to 11 bases. The CDR3 is 15 residues long. Per germline, CDR1 SGHAT and CDR2 FQNNGV. CDR3 sequence reads: CASSFLQGLNTEAFF. CDR3 sequence (DNA): TGTGCCAGCAGCTTCCTACAGGGCCTGAACACTGAAGCTTTCTTT.

The chain combines TRBV6-5 with TRBJ2-5; 10 positions match TRBD2. V was clipped by 4 bases and J by 2 bases; unmatched bases: 4. Per germline, CDR1 MNHEY and CDR2 SVGAGI. This CDR3 has 15 amino acids. CDR3 DNA: TGTGCCAGCAGTTGGGCTAGCGGGAGACAAGAGACCCAGTACTTC. This codes for CASSWASGRQETQYF.

V is TRBV10-3 and J is TRBJ2-3, with TRBD2 matching 10 bases. CDR1 and CDR2 (germline): ENHRY, SYGVKD. The CDR3 extends over 13 amino acids. V was clipped by 9 bases and J by 5 bases; unmatched bases: 5. The CDR3 loop is CAILAGSGDTQYF. CDR3 bases: TGTGCCATACTAGCGGGGAGTGGAGATACGCAGTATTTT.